The next 9 T cell receptor beta chains were all read from a single sample in a study of radiotherapy plus CTLA-4 blockade in lung cancer. Using immunoSEQ multiplex PCR, the repertoire was profiled, and TCRdb retains in-frame clones only, with some absent. The sample lists 90,000 or so clones, 80% to 90% occurring once. The specimen was peripheral blood, collected from a patient treated with radiotherapy plus ipilimumab. Source of these receptors: a human donor with non-small cell lung cancer who had stable disease on radiotherapy plus ipilimumab.

The rearrangement links TRBV18 to TRBJ2-1; D may be TRBD2 (6 bases). This CDR3 has 16 amino acids. Germline CDR1 KGHSH, CDR2 LQKENI. V was trimmed by 0 bases and J by 9 bases, leaving 18 bases between them. Written as DNA, the CDR3 is TGTGCCAGCTCACCACCGTCGACTAGGGTCAGTTCTGAGCAGTTCTTC. Residues: CASSPPSTRVSSEQFF.

This clone was seen a handful of times. The rearrangement links TRBV2 to TRBJ2-1, with 13 bases lining up with TRBD2. The germline V gene encodes CDR1 SNHLY and CDR2 FYNNEI. V was clipped by 3 bases and J by 2 bases; unmatched bases: 7. This CDR3 contains 18 residues. CDR3 amino acids: CASSDGGTSGITYNEQFF. CDR3 nucleotides: TGTGCCAGCAGTGATGGTGGGACTAGCGGGATAACCTACAATGAGCAGTTCTTC.

The chain has TRBV9 and TRBJ1-1; D is ambiguous. Germline CDR1 reads SGDLS; CDR2 reads YYNGEE. Trimming removed 0 bases from V and 0 bases from J, with 9 bases in between. The CDR3 runs to 15 residues. DNA of the CDR3: TGTGCCAGCAGCGTAGCTCTGACCATGAACACTGAAGCTTTCTTT. Amino acid sequence: CASSVALTMNTEAFF.

The chain uses TRBV2 and TRBJ2-4; the match to TRBD2 covers 12 bases. The germline V gene encodes CDR1 SNHLY and CDR2 FYNNEI. This CDR3 has 14 amino acids. After removal of 4 bases from V and 6 bases from J, the junction contained 1 base not matched to a gene. In DNA, the CDR3 is TGTGCCAGCAGTGGGACTAGCGGGATAAACATTCAGTACTTC. Translated: CASSGTSGINIQYF.

The chain links TRBV18 to TRBJ1-5, with TRBD1 identical over 10 bases. CDR1 KGHSH and CDR2 LQKENI come from the germline V gene. V was clipped by 0 bases and J by 0 bases; unmatched bases: 8. This CDR3 comprises 19 residues. The CDR3 loop is CASSPPGQGTSYSNQPQHF. The CDR3 nucleotides are TGTGCCAGCTCACCACCGGGACAGGGGACATCCTATAGCAATCAGCCCCAGCATTTT.

The V gene is TRBV5-4, the J gene TRBJ2-2; D gene unclear. V was cut by 2 bases and J by 6 bases, with 5 bases left in between. Germline V gene lookup returns CDR1 SGHNT and CDR2 YYREEE (reference sequence). The CDR3 sequence is 12 residues long. The CDR3 DNA follows: TGTGCCAGCAGCTTAACACCCGGGGAGCTGTTTTTT. This gives the protein CASSLTPGELFF.

The rearrangement links TRBV10-3 to TRBJ2-7; TRBD2 matches at 14 bases. The J segment lost 2 bases and the V segment lost 6 bases, leaving 6 bases of the junction unmatched. The CDR3 spans 16 residues. CDR1 and CDR2 (germline): ENHRY, SYGVKD. CDR3 sequence reads: CAISGLAGGQPYEQYF. In DNA, the CDR3 is TGTGCCATCAGCGGACTAGCGGGGGGCCAGCCCTACGAGCAGTACTTC.

V gene TRBV19 combines with J gene TRBJ1-1; D not resolved. Trimming pared 3 bases from V and 5 bases from J, leaving 22 bases between. Germline V gene lookup returns CDR1 LNHDA and CDR2 SQIVND (reference sequence). The CDR3 has 17 residues. The DNA for the CDR3 is TGTGCCAGTAGTATGGGCCCGGGTGGCAGCATGGGAACTGAAGCTTTCTTT. Translation gives CASSMGPGGSMGTEAFF.

The chain recombines TRBV5-1 with TRBJ2-3; 12 nucleotides line up with TRBD2. The CDR3 contains 14 residues. Germline V gene lookup returns CDR1 SGHRS and CDR2 YFSETQ. Trimming took 5 bases from V and 7 from J; bases not matched to a gene: 5. CDR3 nucleotide sequence: TGCGCCAGCAGGATAGGACTAGCGGGAAATACGCAGTATTTT. It specifies CASRIGLAGNTQYF. Together with reference TRBV5-1 and TRBJ2-3, the CDR3 gives the full variable domain: KAGVTQTPRYLIKTRGQQVTLSCSPISGHRSVSWYQQTPGQGLQFLFEYFSETQRNKGNFPGRFSGRQFSNSRSEMNVSTLELGDSALYLCASRIGLAGNTQYFGPGTRLTVL.